The 9 T cell receptor beta chains given below trace back to one sample, sequenced in a study of blood T cell repertoires in COVID-19. TCRdb's table, derived via immunoSEQ multiplex PCR, lists solely in-frame clones and lacks some. The sample includes under 250,000 clones, roughly four fifths seen only once; the top ten take roughly 4.8%. Sample: PBMCs or T cells enriched from blood (not recorded which). These receptors originate from a woman in her forties or fifties who had been exposed to COVID-19.

The chain joins TRBV5-1 to TRBJ1-2; 7 nucleotides agree with TRBD1. Germline V gene data show CDR1 as SGHRS and CDR2 as YFSETQ. The CDR3 covers 13 residues. V lost 4 bases, J lost 6 bases, and 6 bases stayed unmatched. The CDR3 sequence is CASSTRQGDGYTF. For the CDR3, the DNA is TGCGCCAGCAGCACGCGACAGGGCGATGGCTACACCTTC.

In this sample, this clone turned up a few times. In DNA form, the CDR3 reads TGTGCCAGCTCAGGGGCGGCTGGAAACACCATATATTTT. This translates into CASSGAAGNTIYF. The genes are TRBV18 and TRBJ1-3, with a tentative D call TRBD1 (5 bases). This CDR3 contains 13 residues. CDR1 and CDR2 (germline): KGHSH, LQKENI. The V end lost 5 bases, the J end lost 2 bases, and 7 bases lay between the germline ends.

The chain couples TRBV3-1 (or the pseudogene TRBV3-2) to TRBJ2-6; 7 nucleotides agree with TRBD2. The CDR3 is 15 amino acids. Germline V gene data show CDR1 as LGHDT and CDR2 as YNNKEL (reference sequence). Trimming took 4 bases from V and 3 from J; bases not matched to a gene: 3. The CDR3 DNA follows: TGTGCCAGCAGCCGCGGGGGAGGTGGGGCCAACGTCCTGACTTTC. Translated: CASSRGGGGANVLTF.

This clone is a singleton in its sample. V usage is TRBV5-1 and J usage is TRBJ1-1; a weak D match, TRBD1 (5 bases). Per the germline V gene, CDR1 is SGHRS and CDR2 is YFSETQ. Trimming removed 0 bases at V and 0 bases at J, with 9 bases between. CDR3 size: 15 residues. This CDR3 reads CASSLVGGVNTEAFF. In DNA form, the CDR3 reads TGCGCCAGCAGCTTGGTGGGAGGGGTGAACACTGAAGCTTTCTTT.

This chain connects TRBV7-9 to TRBJ1-1; maybe TRBD1 (6 bases). The CDR3 contains 15 residues. CDR1 and CDR2 from the germline V gene are SEHNR and FQNEAQ (reference sequence). The V end lost 1 base, the J end lost 4 bases, and 13 bases lay between the germline ends. Here the CDR3 reads CASSLVGGQRTEAFF. The CDR3 region has the DNA TGTGCCAGCAGCTTAGTGGGGGGGCAGCGCACTGAAGCTTTCTTT.

The rearrangement joins TRBV5-4 to TRBJ2-7, with unresolved D. V lost 3 bases, J lost 0 bases, and 13 bases lay in between. The CDR3 is 15 amino acids. Germline V gene sequence: CDR1 SGHNT, CDR2 YYREEE (reference sequence). CDR3 nucleotide sequence: TGTGCCAGCAGCTCCGAGGCGTGGAGCTCCTACGAGCAGTACTTC. Translation gives CASSSEAWSSYEQYF. The full variable domain, its missing parts supplied by reference TRBV5-4 and TRBJ2-7, is ETGVTQSPTHLIKTRGQQVTLRCSSQSGHNTVSWYQQALGQGPQFIFQYYREEENGRGNFPPRFSGLQFPNYSSELNVNALELDDSALYLCASSSEAWSSYEQYFGPGTRLTVT.

This clone showed up just a few times. The chain couples TRBV5-4 to TRBJ2-7; tentative D call: TRBD2 (6 bases). Trimming took off 4 bases at V and 1 base at J, with 12 bases between the two ends. Germline V gene lookup returns CDR1 SGHNT and CDR2 YYREEE (reference sequence). CDR3 size: 14 residues. CDR3 in amino acids: CASSRAGFSYEQYF. As DNA, the CDR3 is TGTGCCAGCAGCCGAGCGGGTTTTTCCTACGAGCAGTACTTC.

This rearrangement joins TRBV27 to TRBJ2-2; 9 nucleotides agree with TRBD1. The CDR3 is 12 amino acids. Per the germline V gene, CDR1 is MNHEY and CDR2 is SMNVEV (reference sequence). J gave up 7 bases and V 9 bases, and 3 bases lay outside the gene matches. The CDR3 DNA is TGTGCCAGTACAGGGGGCCACGGGGAGCTGTTTTTT. This sequence encodes CASTGGHGELFF.

A single count supports this clone. This chain connects TRBV5-4 to TRBJ2-1; no clear D gene. With 4 bases removed from V and 0 bases from J, the gap between germline ends came to 17 bases. Germline CDR1 and CDR2: SGHNT and YYREEE (reference sequence). The CDR3 is made up of 17 amino acids. In DNA, the CDR3 is TGTGCCAGCAGCCCCGGCCTGAGAGGCAGCTCCTACAATGAGCAGTTCTTC. Encoded protein: CASSPGLRGSSYNEQFF.